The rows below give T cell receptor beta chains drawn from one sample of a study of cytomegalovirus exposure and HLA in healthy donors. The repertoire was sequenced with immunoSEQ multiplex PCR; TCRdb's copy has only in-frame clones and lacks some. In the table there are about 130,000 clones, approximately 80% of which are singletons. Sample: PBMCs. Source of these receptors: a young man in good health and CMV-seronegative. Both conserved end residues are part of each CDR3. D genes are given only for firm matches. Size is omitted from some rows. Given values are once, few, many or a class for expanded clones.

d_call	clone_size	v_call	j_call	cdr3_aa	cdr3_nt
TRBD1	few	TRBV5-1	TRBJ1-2	CASSFRQGYGYTF	TGCGCCAGCAGCTTTCGACAGGGTTATGGCTACACCTTC
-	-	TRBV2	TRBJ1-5	CASRELRGSNQPQHF	TGTGCCAGCAGGGAATTGAGAGGGAGCAATCAGCCCCAGCATTTT
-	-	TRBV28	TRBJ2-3	CASSLRGTSTDTQYF	TGTGCCAGCAGTTTAAGAGGGACTAGCACAGATACGCAGTATTTT
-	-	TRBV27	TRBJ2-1	CASSYLGDSDNEQFF	TGTGCCAGCAGTTACCTCGGGGACTCCGACAATGAGCAGTTCTTC
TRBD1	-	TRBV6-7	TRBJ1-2	CASSKRRTGLGGYTF	TGTGCCAGCAGTAAACGGCGGACAGGGTTGGGTGGCTACACCTTC
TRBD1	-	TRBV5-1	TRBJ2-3	CASSPTGLADTQYF	TGCGCCAGCAGCCCGACAGGGTTGGCAGATACGCAGTATTTT
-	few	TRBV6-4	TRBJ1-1	CASSAIGGTEAFF	TGTGCCAGCAGCGCCATAGGGGGCACTGAAGCTTTCTTT
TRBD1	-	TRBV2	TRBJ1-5	CASSEVGTVNQPQHF	TGTGCCAGCAGTGAAGTCGGGACAGTTAATCAGCCCCAGCATTTT
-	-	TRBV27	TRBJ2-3	CASRMIAYTDTQYF	TGTGCCAGCAGAATGATCGCCTACACAGATACGCAGTATTTT
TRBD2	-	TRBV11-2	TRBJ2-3	CASSLEGGGPSDTQYF	TGTGCCAGCAGCTTAGAGGGGGGAGGGCCCTCTGATACGCAGTATTTT
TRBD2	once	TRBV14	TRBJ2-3	CASSQPGLAGDRADTQYF	TGTGCCAGCAGCCAACCGGGGCTCGCGGGAGATAGGGCAGATACGCAGTATTTT
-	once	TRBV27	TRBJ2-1	CASSFGGHNEQFF	TGTGCCAGCAGTTTCGGAGGGCACAATGAGCAGTTCTTC
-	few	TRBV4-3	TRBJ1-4	CASSQDRFIGVRVF	TGCGCCAGCAGCCAAGATCGGTTTATAGGGGTGCGTGTTTTT
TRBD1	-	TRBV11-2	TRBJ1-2	CASSINRDRLWASSF	TGTGCCAGCAGCATTAACCGGGACAGGCTTTGGGCCTCCTCCTTC
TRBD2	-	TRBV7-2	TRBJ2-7	CASSPSAGGAYEQYF	TGTGCCAGCAGCCCTTCCGCGGGGGGCGCCTACGAGCAGTACTTC
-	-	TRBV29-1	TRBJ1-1	CSVADTEAFF	TGCAGCGTTGCGGACACTGAAGCTTTCTTT
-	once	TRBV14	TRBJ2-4	CASSHRGAKNIQYF	TGTGCCAGCAGCCATAGGGGGGCCAAAAACATTCAGTACTTC
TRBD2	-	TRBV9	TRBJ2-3	CASSYSRETDTQYF	TGTGCCAGCAGCTACTCGCGGGAGACAGATACGCAGTATTTT
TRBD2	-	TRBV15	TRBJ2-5	CATSRDFAGGLETQYF	TGTGCCACCAGCAGAGATTTTGCGGGAGGGCTGGAGACCCAGTACTTC
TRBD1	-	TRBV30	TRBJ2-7	CAWSGDRGYEQYF	TGTGCCTGGAGCGGGGACAGGGGGTACGAGCAGTACTTC
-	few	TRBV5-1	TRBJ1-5	CASSFSGNQPQHF	TGCGCCAGCAGCTTCTCCGGCAATCAGCCCCAGCATTTT
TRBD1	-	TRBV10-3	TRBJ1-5	CAIRGTEDSNQPQHF	TGTGCCATCCGCGGGACAGAAGATAGCAATCAGCCCCAGCATTTT
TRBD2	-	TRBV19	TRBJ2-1	CASSTAGTTYNEQFF	TGTGCCAGTAGTACTGCCGGGACTACATACAATGAGCAGTTCTTC
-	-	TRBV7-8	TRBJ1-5	CASSFGLSGDQPQHF	TGTGCCAGCAGCTTCGGGCTATCGGGGGATCAGCCCCAGCATTTT
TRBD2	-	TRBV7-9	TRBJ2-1	CASSFDGRAGYNEQFF	TGTGCCAGCAGCTTTGACGGGAGGGCCGGTTACAATGAGCAGTTCTTC
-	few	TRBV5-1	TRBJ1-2	CASSLAGGTNYGYTF	TGCGCCAGCAGCTTGGCCGGTGGTACTAACTATGGCTACACCTTC
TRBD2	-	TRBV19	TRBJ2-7	CASSMGLAGGYEQYF	TGTGCCAGTAGTATGGGACTAGCGGGAGGCTACGAGCAGTACTTC
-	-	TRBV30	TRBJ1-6	CAWSTRGASPLHF	TGTGCCTGGAGTACAAGGGGCGCATCACCCCTCCACTTT
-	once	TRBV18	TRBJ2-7	CASSPSSYEQYF	TGTGCCAGCTCACCCAGCTCCTACGAGCAGTACTTC
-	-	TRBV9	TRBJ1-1	CASSLLGGNTEAFF	TGTGCCAGCAGCCTTTTAGGGGGGAACACTGAAGCTTTCTTT
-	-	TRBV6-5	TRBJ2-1	CASSTGNYNEQFF	TGTGCCAGCAGTACAGGGAACTACAATGAGCAGTTCTTC
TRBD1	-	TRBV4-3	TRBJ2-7	CASSQEGQGLYEQYF	TGCGCCAGCAGCCAAGAAGGACAGGGTCTCTACGAGCAGTACTTC
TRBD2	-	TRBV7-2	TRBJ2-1	CASSLVAGDNEQFF	TGTGCCAGCAGCTTAGTAGCGGGGGACAATGAGCAGTTCTTC
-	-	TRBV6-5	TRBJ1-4	CASSARATNEKLFF	TGTGCCAGCAGTGCACGGGCAACTAATGAAAAACTGTTTTTT
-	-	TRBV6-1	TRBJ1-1	CASSKQGVATEAFF	TGTGCCAGCAGTAAACAGGGAGTTGCCACTGAAGCTTTCTTT
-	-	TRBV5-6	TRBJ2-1	CASSRMVFTGQPYNEQFF	TGTGCCAGCAGCCGAATGGTGTTTACGGGACAACCCTACAATGAGCAGTTCTTC
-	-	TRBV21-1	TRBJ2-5	CASSKRRAGETQYF	TGTGCCAGCAGCAAACGCAGGGCAGGTGAGACCCAGTACTTC
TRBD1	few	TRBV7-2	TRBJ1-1	CASSLPSTGKCRAFF	TGTGCCAGCAGCCTACCTTCGACAGGGAAGTGTCGAGCTTTCTTT
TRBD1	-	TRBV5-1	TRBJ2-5	CASSLGQGAVRETQYF	TGCGCCAGCAGCCTCGGACAGGGGGCCGTACGAGAGACCCAGTACTTC
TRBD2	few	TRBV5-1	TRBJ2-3	CASSLSGRVDTQYF	TGCGCCAGCAGCCTCAGCGGGAGAGTTGATACGCAGTATTTT
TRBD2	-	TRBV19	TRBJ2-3	CASSTLAAAPDTQYF	TGTGCCAGTAGTACCCTAGCGGCTGCTCCAGATACGCAGTATTTT
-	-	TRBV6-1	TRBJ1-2	CASRTGVYGYTF	TGTGCCAGCAGGACAGGTGTCTATGGCTACACCTTC
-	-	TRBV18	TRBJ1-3	CASSPLDGGSGNTIYF	TGTGCCAGCTCACCTCTTGACGGAGGCTCTGGAAACACCATATATTTT
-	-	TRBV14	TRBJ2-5	CASSQARGQETQYF	TGTGCCAGCAGCCAAGCGCGGGGCCAAGAGACCCAGTACTTC
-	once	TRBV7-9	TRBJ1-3	CASSLVVEGRGNTIYF	TGTGCCAGCAGCTTAGTTGTTGAGGGTCGTGGAAACACCATATATTTT